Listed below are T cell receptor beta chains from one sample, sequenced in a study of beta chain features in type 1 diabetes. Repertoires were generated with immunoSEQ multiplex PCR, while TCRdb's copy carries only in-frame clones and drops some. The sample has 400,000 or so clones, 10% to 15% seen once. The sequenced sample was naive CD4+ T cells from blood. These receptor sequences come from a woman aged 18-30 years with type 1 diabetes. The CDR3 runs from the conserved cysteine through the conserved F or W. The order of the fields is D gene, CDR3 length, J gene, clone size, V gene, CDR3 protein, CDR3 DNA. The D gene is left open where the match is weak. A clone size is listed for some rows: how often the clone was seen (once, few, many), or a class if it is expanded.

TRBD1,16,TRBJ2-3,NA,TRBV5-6,CASSLARGLRSDTQYF,TGTGCCAGCAGCTTGGCCAGGGGGCTTCGTTCAGATACGCAGTATTTT
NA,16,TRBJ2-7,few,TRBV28,CASSLPQGGRFYEQYF,TGTGCCAGCAGTTTACCCCAGGGGGGACGTTTCTACGAGCAGTACTTC
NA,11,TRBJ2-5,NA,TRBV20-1,CSARDRGTLYF,TGCAGTGCTAGAGATAGGGGTACCCTGTACTTC
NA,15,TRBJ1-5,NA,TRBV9,CASSPSPQGGQPQHF,TGTGCCAGCAGCCCGAGCCCGCAGGGAGGGCAGCCCCAGCATTTT
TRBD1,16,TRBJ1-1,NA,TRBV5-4,CASTETTGGRNTEAFF,TGTGCCAGCACCGAAACGACAGGGGGCAGGAACACTGAAGCTTTCTTT
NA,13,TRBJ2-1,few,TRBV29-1,CSVVANSYNEQFF,TGCAGCGTTGTGGCAAACTCCTACAATGAGCAGTTCTTC
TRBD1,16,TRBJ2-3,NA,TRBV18,CASSPLSGQSTDTQYF,TGTGCCAGCTCACCACTTTCGGGACAGAGCACAGATACGCAGTATTTT
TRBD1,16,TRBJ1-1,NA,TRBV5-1,CASSLALQGWSAEAFF,TGCGCCAGCAGCTTGGCACTACAGGGGTGGTCGGCTGAAGCTTTCTTT
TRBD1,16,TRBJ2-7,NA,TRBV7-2,CASSLAWTGSSYEQYF,TGTGCCAGCAGCTTAGCGTGGACAGGGAGCTCCTACGAGCAGTACTTC
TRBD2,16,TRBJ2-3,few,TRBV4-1,CASSQWLAGGRNTQYF,TGCGCCAGCAGCCAGTGGCTAGCGGGGGGGCGAAATACGCAGTATTTT
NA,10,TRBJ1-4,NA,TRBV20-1,CNLPGEKLFF,TGCAACCTTCCAGGTGAAAAACTGTTTTTT
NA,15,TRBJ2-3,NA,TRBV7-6,CASSLAFSSTDTQYF,TGTGCCAGCAGCTTAGCGTTCTCTAGCACAGATACGCAGTATTTT
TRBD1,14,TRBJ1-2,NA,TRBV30,CAWSPRTGSYGYTF,TGTGCCTGGAGTCCCCGGACAGGGTCGTATGGCTACACCTTC
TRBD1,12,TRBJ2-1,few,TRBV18,CASSPDRGEQFF,TGTGCCAGCTCACCAGACAGGGGGGAGCAGTTCTTC
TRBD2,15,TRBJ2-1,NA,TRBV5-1,CASRRASGDYNEQFF,TGCGCCAGCAGGCGCGCTAGCGGGGACTACAATGAGCAGTTCTTC
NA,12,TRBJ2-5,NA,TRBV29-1,CSVTDRSETQYF,TGCAGCGTCACGGACAGATCGGAGACCCAGTACTTC
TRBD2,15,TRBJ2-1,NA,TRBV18,CASSRTSGNDNEQFF,TGTGCCAGCTCACGGACTAGCGGGAACGACAATGAGCAGTTCTTC
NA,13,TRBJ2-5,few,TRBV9,CASSAIDQETQYF,TGTGCCAGCAGCGCAATAGACCAAGAGACCCAGTACTTC
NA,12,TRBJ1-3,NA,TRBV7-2,CASSLAENTIYF,TGTGCCAGCAGCTTGGCCGAAAACACCATATATTTT
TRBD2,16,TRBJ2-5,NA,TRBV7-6,CASSLASGRAGETQYF,TGTGCCAGCAGCTTAGCAAGCGGGAGGGCCGGGGAGACCCAGTACTTC
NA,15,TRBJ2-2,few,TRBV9,CASSVEGRRAGELFF,TGTGCCAGCAGCGTAGAGGGTCGCAGGGCCGGGGAGCTGTTTTTT
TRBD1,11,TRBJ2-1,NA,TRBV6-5,CASTQGNEQFF,TGTGCCAGTACACAGGGGAATGAGCAGTTCTTC
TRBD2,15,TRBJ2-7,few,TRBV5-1,CASSRGTSASYEQYF,TGCGCCAGCAGCCGGGGGACTAGTGCGAGCTACGAGCAGTACTTC
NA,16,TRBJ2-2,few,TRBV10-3,CAISDPQGTNTGELFF,TGTGCCATCAGTGATCCCCAGGGAACCAACACCGGGGAGCTGTTTTTT
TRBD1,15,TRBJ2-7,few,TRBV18,CASSGTGESSYEQYF,TGTGCCAGCTCCGGGACAGGGGAAAGCTCCTACGAGCAGTACTTC
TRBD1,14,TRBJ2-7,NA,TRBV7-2,CASSPGQGGYEQYF,TGTGCCAGCAGCCCGGGACAGGGAGGGTACGAGCAGTACTTC
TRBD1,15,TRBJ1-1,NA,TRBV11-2,CASSPGDRVYTEAFF,TGTGCCAGCAGCCCCGGGGACAGGGTGTACACTGAAGCTTTCTTT
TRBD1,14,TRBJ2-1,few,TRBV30,CAWEAGTGRNEQFF,TGTGCCTGGGAAGCCGGGACAGGGAGGAATGAGCAGTTCTTC
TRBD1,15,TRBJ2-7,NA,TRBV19,CASSPRRDRGYEQYF,TGTGCCAGTAGTCCCCGCCGGGACAGGGGGTACGAGCAGTACTTC
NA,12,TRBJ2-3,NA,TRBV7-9,CASSSRQRDQYF,TGTGCCAGCAGCTCCCGACAGCGAGATCAGTATTTT
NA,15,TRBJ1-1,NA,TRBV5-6,CASSWRSTANTEAFF,TGTGCCAGCAGCTGGAGATCGACGGCAAACACTGAAGCTTTCTTT
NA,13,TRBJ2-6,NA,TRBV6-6,CASNSAWANVLTF,TGTGCCAGCAACTCCGCCTGGGCCAACGTCCTGACTTTC
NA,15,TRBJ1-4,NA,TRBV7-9,CASSLTPSTNEKLFF,TGTGCCAGCAGCCTGACACCTTCAACTAATGAAAAACTGTTTTTT
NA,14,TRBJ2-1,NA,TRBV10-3,CAISVAGTVSEQFF,TGTGCCATCAGTGTCGCGGGGACTGTCAGTGAGCAGTTCTTC
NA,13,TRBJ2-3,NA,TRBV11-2,CASSRRAGATQYF,TGTGCCAGCAGCCGACGAGCTGGGGCAACGCAGTATTTT
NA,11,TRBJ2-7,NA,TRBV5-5,CASSRLYEQYF,TGTGCCAGCAGCCGACTGTACGAGCAGTACTTC
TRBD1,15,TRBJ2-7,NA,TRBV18,CASSPGTGGAYEQYF,TGTGCCAGCTCACCAGGGACAGGGGGGGCCTACGAGCAGTACTTC
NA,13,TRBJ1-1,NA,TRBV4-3,CASSQGPNTEAFF,TGCGCCAGCAGCCAAGGGCCGAACACTGAAGCTTTCTTT
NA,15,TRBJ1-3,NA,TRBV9,CASSVVAGSGNTIYF,TGTGCCAGCAGCGTAGTGGCAGGCTCTGGAAACACCATATATTTT
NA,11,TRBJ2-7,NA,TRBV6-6,CASSRGYEQYF,TGTGCCAGCAGCAGAGGGTACGAGCAGTACTTC
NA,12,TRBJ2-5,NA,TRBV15,CATSTGMETQYF,TGTGCCACCAGCACGGGTATGGAGACCCAGTACTTC